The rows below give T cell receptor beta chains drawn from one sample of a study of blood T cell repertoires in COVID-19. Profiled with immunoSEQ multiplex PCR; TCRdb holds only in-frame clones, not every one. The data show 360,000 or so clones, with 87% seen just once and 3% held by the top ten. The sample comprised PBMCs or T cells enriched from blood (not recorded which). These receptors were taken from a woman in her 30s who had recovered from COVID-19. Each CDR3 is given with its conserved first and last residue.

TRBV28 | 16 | CASSSQSRGRNQPQHF
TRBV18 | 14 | CASSPDTNNSPLHF
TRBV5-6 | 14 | CASSENRGNYGYTF
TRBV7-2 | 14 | CASSSRRGSYGYTF
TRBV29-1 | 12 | CSVDIQSNEQFF
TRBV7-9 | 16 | CASSSPTSGSTGELFF
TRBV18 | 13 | CASSPRGVTEAFF
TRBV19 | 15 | CASQGGEVPNQPQHF
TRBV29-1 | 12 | CSVDTEPYGYTF
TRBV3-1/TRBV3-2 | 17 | CASSPLAGGPNYNEQFF
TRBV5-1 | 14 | CASREGATFYEQYF
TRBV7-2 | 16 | CASSWQPGQPYYEQYF
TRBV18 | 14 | CASSPQGEGSPLHF
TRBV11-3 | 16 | CASSRDAQRNTGELFF
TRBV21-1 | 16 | CASSMSGTPSTDTQYF
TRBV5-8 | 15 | CATRVAGGGTDTQYF
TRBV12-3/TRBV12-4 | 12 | CASSFQSYEQYF
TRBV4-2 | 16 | CASSQDRWASMGEQYF
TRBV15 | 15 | CATSRTQDRATEAFF
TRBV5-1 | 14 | CASSLGQGNYGYTF
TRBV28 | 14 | CASSLSQGNQPQHF
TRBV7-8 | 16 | CASSPTSGGVYNEQFF
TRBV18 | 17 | CASSPMGTGKGRTEAFF
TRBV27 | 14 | CASRIQGAGTEAFF
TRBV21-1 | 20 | CASSTALGLAGDNFSDTQYF
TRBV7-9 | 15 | CASSLAGTGPYGYTF
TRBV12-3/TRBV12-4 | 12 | CASGPNGREQYF
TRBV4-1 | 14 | CASSQDRRTDTQYF
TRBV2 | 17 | CASRRDRAERNFEKLFF
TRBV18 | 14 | CASYRGGVNTEAFF
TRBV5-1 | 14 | CASSPGQGVETQYF
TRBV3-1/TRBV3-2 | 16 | CASSQESQLAGDEQYF
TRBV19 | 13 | CASSPGQGAGYTF
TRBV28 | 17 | CASSSLWGGPTTYEQYF